Listed below are T cell receptor beta chains from one sample, sequenced in a study of blood T cell repertoires in COVID-19. This table comes from immunoSEQ multiplex PCR, and its TCRdb copy is limited to in-frame clones, with some not included. The data contain 87,000 or so clones, about nine tenths of them singletons. Sequenced sample: peripheral blood. These receptor sequences come from a man between 18 and 29 years old with COVID-19, enrolled during active disease. CDR3s include the opening cysteine and the closing phenylalanine or tryptophan. Each record gives: D gene, V gene, J gene, clone size, CDR3 protein, CDR3 DNA. D genes are given only for firm matches. Where a row states a size, it is once, few, many or the class of an expanded clone; other rows omit it.

d_call: TRBD2
v_call: TRBV28
j_call: TRBJ2-1
clone_size: .
cdr3_aa: CASRLPGLAGVNYNEQFF
cdr3_nt: TGTGCCAGCAGATTACCGGGACTAGCGGGAGTTAACTACAATGAGCAGTTCTTC

d_call: .
v_call: TRBV15
j_call: TRBJ2-5
clone_size: few
cdr3_aa: CATGVRETQYF
cdr3_nt: TGTGCCACAGGCGTGCGGGAGACCCAGTACTTC

d_call: .
v_call: TRBV30
j_call: TRBJ2-7
clone_size: .
cdr3_aa: CAWSPDTFSYEQYF
cdr3_nt: TGTGCCTGGAGTCCTGACACCTTCTCCTACGAGCAGTACTTC

d_call: TRBD2
v_call: TRBV9
j_call: TRBJ2-1
clone_size: .
cdr3_aa: CASSVSGTSGAYNEQFF
cdr3_nt: TGTGCCAGCAGCGTAAGCGGGACTAGCGGGGCGTACAATGAGCAGTTCTTC

d_call: TRBD1
v_call: TRBV5-1
j_call: TRBJ1-3
clone_size: few
cdr3_aa: CASSLTGGVGNTIYF
cdr3_nt: TGCGCCAGCAGCTTGACAGGGGGCGTTGGAAACACCATATATTTT

d_call: TRBD2
v_call: TRBV5-1
j_call: TRBJ2-1
clone_size: .
cdr3_aa: CASSLVRLAGHNEQFF
cdr3_nt: TGCGCCAGCAGCTTGGTTCGACTAGCGGGACACAATGAGCAGTTCTTC

d_call: TRBD2
v_call: TRBV28
j_call: TRBJ2-7
clone_size: .
cdr3_aa: CASNSGRTSYEQYF
cdr3_nt: TGTGCCAGTAATAGCGGGAGGACCTCCTACGAGCAGTACTTC

d_call: TRBD1
v_call: TRBV7-9
j_call: TRBJ2-7
clone_size: once
cdr3_aa: CASSFPRTGLSYEQYF
cdr3_nt: TGTGCCAGCAGTTTCCCACGGACAGGGTTATCCTACGAGCAGTACTTC

d_call: TRBD2
v_call: TRBV7-3
j_call: TRBJ2-7
clone_size: .
cdr3_aa: CASSPGTSGTYEQYF
cdr3_nt: TGTGCCAGCAGCCCCGGGACTAGCGGTACCTACGAGCAGTACTTC

d_call: TRBD1
v_call: TRBV5-4
j_call: TRBJ1-4
clone_size: .
cdr3_aa: CASSVGTGNEKLFF
cdr3_nt: TGTGCCAGCAGCGTCGGGACAGGGAATGAAAAACTGTTTTTT

d_call: .
v_call: TRBV9
j_call: TRBJ2-1
clone_size: .
cdr3_aa: CASSVAGAGAYNEQFF
cdr3_nt: TGTGCCAGCAGCGTAGCAGGAGCGGGCGCCTACAATGAGCAGTTCTTC

d_call: .
v_call: TRBV27
j_call: TRBJ2-1
clone_size: .
cdr3_aa: CASSPRQAYNEQFF
cdr3_nt: TGTGCCAGCAGTCCAAGACAGGCTTACAATGAGCAGTTCTTC

d_call: TRBD2
v_call: TRBV27
j_call: TRBJ2-1
clone_size: .
cdr3_aa: CASSYGWTSGDNEQFF
cdr3_nt: TGTGCCAGCAGCTACGGGTGGACTAGCGGCGACAATGAGCAGTTCTTC